These T cell receptor beta chains were read from a single sample in a study of cytomegalovirus exposure and HLA in healthy donors. Sequencing was performed with immunoSEQ multiplex PCR; in TCRdb, only in-frame clones are kept and a portion is missing. The sample holds around 120,000 clones; roughly 69% are singletons and the top ten take around 3.9%. Sequenced sample: PBMCs. Every receptor here comes from a man between 25 and 39 years old in good health and CMV-seropositive. CDR3s include the opening cysteine and the closing phenylalanine or tryptophan. A D gene is named only where the DNA matches it firmly. The size entry is marked missing in some rows and otherwise reads once, few, many or a size class.

d_gene	v_gene	j_gene	abundance	CDR3nt	CDR3aa
TRBD2	TRBV2	TRBJ2-2	.	TGTGCCAGCAGTGTCGGGGGGGGGCCCGGGGAGCTGTTTTTT	CASSVGGGPGELFF
TRBD2	TRBV12-5	TRBJ2-1	.	TGTGCTAGTGGTTTGACTGGACTAGCGGGCCCCAATGAGCAGTTCTTC	CASGLTGLAGPNEQFF
TRBD2	TRBV4-2	TRBJ2-5	.	TGTGCCAGCAGCCTTAGCGGGGGGGCAGAGACCCAGTACTTC	CASSLSGGAETQYF
.	TRBV4-1	TRBJ2-5	.	TGCGCCAGCAGCCAAGAACCAGGGTGGGAGACCCAGTACTTC	CASSQEPGWETQYF
.	TRBV9	TRBJ2-7	.	TGTGCCAGCAGCGTAGTAGGGGGATCAGAGCAGTACTTC	CASSVVGGSEQYF
TRBD1	TRBV10-3	TRBJ1-5	.	TGTGCCATCAGTGAGTCGACAGGGCCCTACGATCAGCCCCAGCATTTT	CAISESTGPYDQPQHF
TRBD1	TRBV6-4	TRBJ2-1	.	TGTGCCAGCAGTGACGGGACAGGGGGCAATGAGCAGTTCTTC	CASSDGTGGNEQFF
.	TRBV5-1	TRBJ2-7	.	TGCGCCAGCAGCTTGTCGGCAGGGTACGAGCAGTACTTC	CASSLSAGYEQYF
.	TRBV19	TRBJ1-6	once	TGTGCCAGTAGTATACAGGGTAATTCACCCCTCCACTTT	CASSIQGNSPLHF
TRBD1	TRBV29-1	TRBJ2-4	.	TGCAGCGTTGCTACAGGGGAAAGGGGCATTCAGTACTTC	CSVATGERGIQYF
TRBD2	TRBV5-1	TRBJ2-5	.	TGCGCCAGCAGCGCAGACACTAGCGGGGTAGAGACCCAGTACTTC	CASSADTSGVETQYF
.	TRBV6-5	TRBJ2-2	.	TGTGCCAGCAGTTATCCCGCGCGTAATGACACCGGGGAGCTGTTTTTT	CASSYPARNDTGELFF
.	TRBV7-2	TRBJ1-2	.	TGTGCCAGCAGCTCAACAGGGACGACCGGTGGCTACACCTTC	CASSSTGTTGGYTF
TRBD1	TRBV11-3	TRBJ1-2	few	TGTGCCAGCAGCTTAGATCATTGGGGGGACAGTTATGGCTACACCTTC	CASSLDHWGDSYGYTF
.	TRBV19	TRBJ2-3	.	TGTGCCACCACTTACAGGGCCGGCACAGATACGCAGTATTTT	CATTYRAGTDTQYF
.	TRBV19	TRBJ1-1	.	TGTGCCAGTAGATGGGGAGAGGGGAACACTGAAGCTTTCTTT	CASRWGEGNTEAFF